Listed here are 11 T cell receptor beta chains from one sample, sequenced in a study of spatial heterogeneity in lung cancer. General study results and limits: It was found that expanded intratumoral alpha and beta TCR counts tracked tumor mutation counts.

No antigens are known for them. Via MiXCR, TCRdb re-called the 5' RACE reads, giving one row per CDR3 protein. In the table there are about 13,000 distinct CDR3 sequences, over 3% of which are singletons. Time point of the sample: sample taken at primary tumor resection. The sample consisted of lung tumor tissue, taken at surgery. All receptors come from a male donor with early-stage non-small cell lung cancer.

By its share, this clonotype is medium-sized (0.01 to 0.1%). This chain connects TRBV12-3 or TRBV12-4 to TRBJ1-5; D unresolved. V was cut by 5 bases and J by 2 bases, with 10 bases left in between. The CDR3 sequence is 14 residues long. The CDR3 loop reads CASSLDLGNQPQHF. CDR3 bases: TGTGCCAGCAGTCTTGACCTAGGCAATCAGCCCCAGCATTTT.

Many counts were recorded for this clonotype. The rearrangement joins TRBV6-2 or TRBV6-3 to TRBJ2-5; D might be TRBD2 (5 bases). CDR1 MNHEY and CDR2 SVGEGT come from the germline V gene. V gave up 2 bases and J gave up 4 bases, with 8 bases separating them. The CDR3 covers 13 residues. In DNA form, the CDR3 reads TGTGCCAGCAGTTACGGGAGAACAGAGACCCAGTACTTC. Translating it yields CASSYGRTETQYF.

Many counts were recorded for this clonotype. The chain uses TRBV5-6 and TRBJ2-3; D gene uncertain. This CDR3 has 15 amino acids. V shed 4 bases and J shed 1 base, with 13 bases lying between them. Germline CDR1 SGHDT, CDR2 YYEEEE. Here the CDR3 DNA reads TGTGCCAGCAGCCCCCTGGGGTGGGGCACAGATACGCAGTATTTT. Translating it yields CASSPLGWGTDTQYF.

This clonotype was seen a few times. The V call is TRBV12-3 or TRBV12-4, the J call TRBJ2-3; no reliable D call. The CDR3 totals 12 residues. The V end lost 10 bases, the J end lost 2 bases, and 10 bases lay between the germline ends. The DNA of the CDR3 is TGTGCCACCGCCTGGCTCACAGATACGCAGTATTTT. This sequence encodes CATAWLTDTQYF.

Of note for this clonotype: This may be a read error, as it is one base from a much larger clone. V and J are TRBV7-9 and TRBJ2-1; 7 bases map to TRBD2. Germline CDR1 SEHNR, CDR2 FQNEAQ (reference sequence). This CDR3 is built from 16 residues. The chain's CDR3 is CASSSPTSREGNEQIF. CDR3 bases: TGTGCCAGCAGCTCGCCTACGAGCAGGGAGGGCAATGAGCAGATCTTC.

V usage is TRBV20-1 and J usage is TRBJ2-7, with D perhaps matching TRBD1 (5 bases). CDR1 and CDR2 (germline): DFQATT, SNEGSKA (reference sequence). V dropped 5 bases and J dropped 0 bases, with 20 bases sitting between them. This CDR3 comprises 16 residues. The CDR3 sequence: CSASTAHKLSSYEQYF. CDR3 nucleotide sequence: TGCAGTGCTTCGACAGCGCATAAATTAAGCTCCTACGAGCAGTACTTC.

This clonotype was counted many times. The chain couples TRBV27 to TRBJ1-1; tentatively, D is TRBD1 (5 bases). Looked up from germline, CDR1 is MNHEY and CDR2 is SMNVEV (reference sequence). The ends were cut back, 3 bases at V and 7 bases at J, with 9 bases in the middle. The CDR3 spans 12 residues. In nucleotides, the CDR3 is TGTGCCAGCAGTTTTGCGAGGGGTGAAGCTTTCTTT. Its protein product is CASSFARGEAFF.

This clonotype was counted at least ten times. This chain links TRBV5-1 with TRBJ1-5, with 9 nucleotides matching TRBD1. CDR1 and CDR2 (germline): SGHRS, YFSETQ. V shed 0 bases, J shed 5 bases, and the junction held 0 bases outside the gene matches. The CDR3 runs 14 residues. The CDR3 is CASSLGDRDQPQHF. As DNA, the CDR3 is TGCGCCAGCAGCTTGGGGGACAGGGATCAGCCCCAGCATTTT.

This clonotype was detected many times. This rearrangement joins TRBV19 to TRBJ2-1, with TRBD2 identical over 10 bases. V was pared by 3 bases and J by 8 bases, with 16 bases of the junction left unmatched. This CDR3 has 18 residues. Germline loops: CDR1 LNHDA, CDR2 SQIVND (reference sequence). The CDR3 region has the DNA TGTGCCAGTAGTATGAGAAACGGACTAGCGGATGCACGGGATGAGCAGTTCTTC. This encodes CASSMRNGLADARDEQFF.

This clonotype was counted ten times or more. The rearrangement joins TRBV27 to TRBJ1-6, with 7 positions matching TRBD1. Trimming took 6 bases from V and 7 from J; bases not matched to a gene: 9. CDR1 MNHEY and CDR2 SMNVEV come from the germline V gene (reference sequence). The CDR3 totals 15 residues. The CDR3 here is CASSPRGQSNSPLHF. CDR3 DNA: TGTGCCAGCAGCCCGCGGGGACAGTCCAATTCACCCCTCCACTTT.

By share, this clonotype counts as medium-sized. V gene TRBV6-2 or TRBV6-3 combines with J gene TRBJ1-1, with a tentative D call TRBD1 (6 bases). Trimming pared 2 bases from V and 0 bases from J, leaving 16 bases between. From germline, CDR1 is MNHEY and CDR2 SVGEGT. CDR3 length: 17 amino acids. CDR3 DNA sequence: TGTGCCAGCAGTTACAGGGCTGGGGACAAAATGAACACTGAAGCTTTCTTT. Encoded protein: CASSYRAGDKMNTEAFF.